This is a list of T cell receptor beta chains from one sample in a study of shared clonotypes between healthy human individuals. Some clones are missing from TCRdb's copy, which holds only in-frame ones; the method was immunoSEQ multiplex PCR. The profile shows about 2.4 million clones, 80% to 95% of them singletons. Sample: naive CD4+ T cells from PBMCs. Receptors originate from a man aged 18-30 years in good health. Some clones in this sample may be carry-over from other donors' samples. CDR3s include the opening cysteine and the closing phenylalanine or tryptophan. Fields, in order: J gene, V gene, clone size, D gene, CDR3 protein, CDR3 DNA. The D gene is left open where the match is weak. Some rows mark clone size as missing; the rest say once, few, many or name a class of expanded clone.

>TRBJ1-4|TRBV6-5|NA|NA
CASSYVQGGGSEKLFF
TGTGCCAGCAGTTACGTCCAGGGAGGAGGAAGTGAAAAACTGTTTTTT
>TRBJ2-1|TRBV6-6|NA|TRBD2
CASSYRTSDNEQFF
TGTGCCAGCAGTTACCGGACTAGCGACAATGAGCAGTTCTTC
>TRBJ1-5|TRBV29-1|NA|NA
CSVGLDNYSNQPQHF
TGCAGCGTTGGGTTGGACAACTATAGCAATCAGCCCCAGCATTTT
>TRBJ2-5|TRBV10-3|NA|NA
CAISTGTRREETQYF
TGTGCCATCAGCACCGGGACACGAAGGGAAGAGACCCAGTACTTC
>TRBJ2-4|TRBV4-1|NA|TRBD2
CASSPLLAGGQNIQYF
TGCGCCAGCAGCCCGCTTCTAGCGGGAGGCCAGAACATTCAGTACTTC
>TRBJ2-1|TRBV30|NA|TRBD2
CAWSGKGLGNEQFF
TGTGCCTGGAGCGGGAAGGGACTAGGAAATGAGCAGTTCTTC
>TRBJ2-3|TRBV6-1|NA|NA
CASSESPSGTDTQYF
TGTGCCAGCAGTGAATCTCCTAGCGGCACAGATACGCAGTATTTT
>TRBJ2-1|TRBV4-1|NA|NA
CASSQDALSYNEQFF
TGCGCCAGCAGCCAAGACGCACTCTCCTACAATGAGCAGTTCTTC
>TRBJ1-5|TRBV18|NA|TRBD1
CASSPGTGRNHQPQHF
TGTGCCAGCTCACCAGGGACAGGGAGGAACCATCAGCCCCAGCATTTT
>TRBJ2-7|TRBV4-1|NA|TRBD2
CASSLGSSGLAYEQYF
TGCGCCAGCAGCCTAGGCTCTAGCGGGCTAGCCTACGAGCAGTACTTC
>TRBJ1-5|TRBV15|NA|TRBD1
CATSRQGAGQPQHF
TGTGCCACCAGCAGACAGGGGGCCGGTCAGCCCCAGCATTTT
>TRBJ2-7|TRBV6-6|NA|TRBD2
CASTRGVGGSSYEQYF
TGTGCCAGCACCCGGGGGGTGGGGGGTAGCTCCTACGAGCAGTACTTC
>TRBJ2-1|TRBV29-1|NA|NA
CSAGGRSYNEQFF
TGCAGCGCTGGGGGCCGCTCCTACAATGAGCAGTTCTTC
>TRBJ1-1|TRBV30|few|NA
CAWSRGFEAFF
TGTGCCTGGAGTCGAGGTTTTGAAGCTTTCTTT
>TRBJ2-7|TRBV7-9|once|TRBD1
CASSLRRTGAYEQYF
TGTGCCAGCAGCTTACGGCGGACAGGGGCTTACGAGCAGTACTTC
>TRBJ2-6|TRBV5-1|NA|NA
CASSLARGNSGANVLTF
TGCGCCAGCAGCTTGGCCCGGGGCAACTCTGGGGCCAACGTCCTGACTTTC
>TRBJ1-3|TRBV11-2|NA|NA
CASSLAQNTIYF
TGTGCCAGCAGCCTAGCCCAAAACACCATATATTTT
>TRBJ1-6|TRBV1|NA|NA
CTSSHPDSRSSYNSPLHF
TGCACCAGCAGCCACCCCGACAGCCGCAGCTCCTATAATTCACCCCTCCACTTT
>TRBJ2-1|TRBV11-2|NA|NA
CASSPLAREVGEQFF
TGTGCCAGCAGCCCCCTCGCTAGAGAGGTTGGTGAGCAGTTCTTC
>TRBJ2-5|TRBV19|NA|NA
CASSIGGWSETQYF
TGTGCCAGTAGTATTGGGGGCTGGTCAGAGACCCAGTACTTC
>TRBJ2-1|TRBV28|NA|NA
CASSHMGAYNEQFF
TGTGCCAGTAGTCACATGGGAGCTTACAATGAGCAGTTCTTC
>TRBJ2-3|TRBV7-3|NA|NA
CASSLTGHPTDTQYF
TGTGCCAGCAGCTTAACGGGACACCCCACAGATACGCAGTATTTT
>TRBJ2-5|TRBV9|NA|NA
CASSVVGGPQETQYF
TGTGCCAGCAGCGTAGTCGGGGGACCTCAAGAGACCCAGTACTTC
>TRBJ2-3|TRBV9|NA|NA
CASSVVVGGTDTQYF
TGTGCCAGCAGCGTAGTTGTGGGAGGCACAGATACGCAGTATTTT
>TRBJ1-1|TRBV7-2|NA|NA
CASSSFMNTEAFF
TGTGCCAGCAGCTCGTTCATGAACACTGAAGCTTTCTTT
>TRBJ2-3|TRBV5-1|NA|NA
CASSFGLAGTDTQYF
TGCGCCAGCAGCTTTGGGCTAGCAGGCACAGATACGCAGTATTTT
>TRBJ2-6|TRBV28|NA|NA
CASGLQFSGANVLTF
TGTGCCAGCGGATTACAGTTTTCTGGGGCCAACGTCCTGACTTTC
>TRBJ2-1|TRBV19|NA|NA
CASSIRGSVWNEQFF
TGTGCCAGTAGTATTCGGGGGAGTGTGTGGAATGAGCAGTTCTTC
>TRBJ1-4|TRBV18|NA|NA
CASSISGSATNEKLFF
TGTGCCAGCTCAATCAGCGGGAGCGCAACTAATGAAAAACTGTTTTTT
>TRBJ1-2|TRBV14|NA|NA
CASSQGRGYGYTF
TGTGCCAGCAGCCAAGGACGAGGCTATGGCTACACCTTC
>TRBJ1-4|TRBV28|NA|NA
CASSLVATNEKLFF
TGTGCCAGCAGTTTGGTAGCAACTAATGAAAAACTGTTTTTT
>TRBJ2-6|TRBV28|NA|TRBD1
CASLNAVGTGGPGANVLTF
TGTGCCAGCCTGAATGCGGTGGGGACAGGGGGACCTGGGGCCAACGTCCTGACTTTC
>TRBJ2-1|TRBV11-2|NA|NA
CASSLDYEQFF
TGTGCCAGCAGCTTAGACTATGAGCAGTTCTTC
>TRBJ1-1|TRBV19|NA|NA
CASSIRQTYTEAFF
TGTGCCAGTAGTATTAGACAGACTTACACTGAAGCTTTCTTT
>TRBJ2-5|TRBV7-9|NA|NA
CASSLDFGQRETQYF
TGTGCCAGCAGCTTAGACTTCGGGCAGAGGGAGACCCAGTACTTC
>TRBJ1-5|TRBV5-1|NA|NA
CASSLEPGNQPQHF
TGCGCCAGCAGCTTGGAACCGGGCAATCAGCCCCAGCATTTT
>TRBJ2-4|TRBV2|NA|NA
CASSSYAPSGQIQYF
TGTGCCAGCAGCTCTTACGCTCCTAGCGGACAGATTCAGTACTTC
>TRBJ2-3|TRBV4-1|NA|TRBD1
CASSSRQGPTDTQYF
TGCGCCAGCAGCTCGCGACAGGGCCCCACAGATACGCAGTATTTT
>TRBJ1-1|TRBV4-1|NA|TRBD1
CASSQDNAWRTGAFF
TGCGCCAGCAGCCAAGACAATGCGTGGAGGACAGGAGCTTTCTTT
>TRBJ1-2|TRBV19|NA|NA
CASSILAGEGYGYTF
TGTGCCAGTAGTATACTCGCAGGGGAGGGTTATGGCTACACCTTC
>TRBJ1-4|TRBV20-1|NA|NA
CSARDPEKLFF
TGCAGTGCTAGAGATCCGGAAAAACTGTTTTTT
>TRBJ2-7|TRBV27|NA|TRBD1
CASSLKTGSTYEQYF
TGTGCCAGCAGTTTAAAGACAGGGTCGACCTACGAGCAGTACTTC
>TRBJ1-4|TRBV19|NA|NA
CASSSLGGWEEKLFF
TGTGCCAGTAGTAGTCTCGGAGGGTGGGAGGAAAAACTGTTTTTT
>TRBJ1-4|TRBV28|NA|NA
CASSFWSPGREKLFF
TGTGCCAGCAGTTTCTGGAGTCCGGGCCGTGAAAAACTGTTTTTT
>TRBJ2-7|TRBV7-2|once|TRBD1
CASSWARDSLYEQYF
TGTGCCAGCAGCTGGGCTCGGGACAGTCTCTACGAGCAGTACTTC
>TRBJ2-6|TRBV30|NA|NA
CAWSVLAATNVLTF
TGTGCCTGGAGTGTTCTGGCGGCAACCAACGTCCTGACTTTC